This T cell receptor (beta chain) was sequenced in a study of blood T cell repertoires in COVID-19. Participants were aged about 18 to 89 years from some 24 US areas. Participants were placed into cohorts based on the clinical history they reported. V was trimmed by 10 bases and J by 5 bases, leaving 15 bases between them. The CDR3 is 13 residues long. CDR1 and CDR2 (germline): SNHLY, FYNNEI. Sequencing was performed with immunoSEQ multiplex PCR; in TCRdb, only in-frame clones are kept and a portion is missing. Counted here are about 240,000 clones, 70% to 90% occurring once; the ten biggest clones make up 3% to 4%.

The source of this sequence is a woman in her forties with acute COVID-19. Specimen: PBMCs or T cells enriched from blood (not recorded which). The chain couples TRBV2 to TRBJ2-1; a possible D gene is TRBD1 (6 bases). CDR3 sequence: CAINRDGNNEQFF. CDR3 coding DNA: TGTGCCATTAACAGGGACGGTAACAATGAGCAGTTCTTC.